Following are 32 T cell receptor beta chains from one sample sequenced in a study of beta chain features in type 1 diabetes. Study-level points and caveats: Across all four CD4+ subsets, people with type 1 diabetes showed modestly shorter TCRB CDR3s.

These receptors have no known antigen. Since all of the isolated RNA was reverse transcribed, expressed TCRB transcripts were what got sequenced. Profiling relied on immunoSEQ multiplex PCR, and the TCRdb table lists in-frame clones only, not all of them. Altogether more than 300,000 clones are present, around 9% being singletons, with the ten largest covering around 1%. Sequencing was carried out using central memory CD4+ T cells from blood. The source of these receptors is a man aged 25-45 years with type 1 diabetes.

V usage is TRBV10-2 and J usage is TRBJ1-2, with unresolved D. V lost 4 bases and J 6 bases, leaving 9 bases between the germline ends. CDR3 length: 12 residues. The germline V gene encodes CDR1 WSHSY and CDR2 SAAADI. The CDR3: CASSVSQNGYTF. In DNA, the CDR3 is TGCGCCAGCAGTGTTTCTCAGAATGGCTACACCTTC.

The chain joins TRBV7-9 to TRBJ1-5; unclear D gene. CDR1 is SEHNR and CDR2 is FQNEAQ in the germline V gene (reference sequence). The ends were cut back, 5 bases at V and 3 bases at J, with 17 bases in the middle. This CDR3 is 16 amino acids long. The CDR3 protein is CASSPDSRDINQPQHF. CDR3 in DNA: TGTGCCAGCAGCCCTGATAGTCGAGACATCAATCAGCCCCAGCATTTT.

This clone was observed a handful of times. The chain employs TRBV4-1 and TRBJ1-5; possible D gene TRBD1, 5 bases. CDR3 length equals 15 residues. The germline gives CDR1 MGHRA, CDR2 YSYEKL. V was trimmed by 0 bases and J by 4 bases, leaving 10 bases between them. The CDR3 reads CASSQDRGPNQPQHF. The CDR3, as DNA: TGCGCCAGCAGCCAAGATCGGGGACCGAATCAGCCCCAGCATTTT.

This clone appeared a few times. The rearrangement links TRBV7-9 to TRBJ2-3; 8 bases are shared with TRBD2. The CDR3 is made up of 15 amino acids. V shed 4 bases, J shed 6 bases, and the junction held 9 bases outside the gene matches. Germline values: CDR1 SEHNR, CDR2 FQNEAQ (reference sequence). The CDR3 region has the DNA TGTGCCAGCAGCTCGACCGAGCGGGGGTGGGATACGCAGTATTTT. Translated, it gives CASSSTERGWDTQYF.

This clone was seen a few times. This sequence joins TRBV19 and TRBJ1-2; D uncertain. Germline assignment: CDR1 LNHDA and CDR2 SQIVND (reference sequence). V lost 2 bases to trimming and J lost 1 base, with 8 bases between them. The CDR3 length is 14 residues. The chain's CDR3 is CASSIRLSNYGYTF. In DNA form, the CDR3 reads TGTGCCAGTAGTATACGCCTCAGTAACTATGGCTACACCTTC.

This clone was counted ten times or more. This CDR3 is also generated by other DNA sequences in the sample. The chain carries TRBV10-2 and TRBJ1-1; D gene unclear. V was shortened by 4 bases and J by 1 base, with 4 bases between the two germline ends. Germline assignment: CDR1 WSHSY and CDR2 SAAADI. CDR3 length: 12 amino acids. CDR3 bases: TGCGCCAGCAGTGTCTCGAACACTGAAGCTTTCTTT. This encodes CASSVSNTEAFF.

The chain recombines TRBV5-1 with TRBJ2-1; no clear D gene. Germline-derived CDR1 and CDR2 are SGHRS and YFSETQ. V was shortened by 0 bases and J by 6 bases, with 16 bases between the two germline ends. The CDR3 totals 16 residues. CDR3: CASSLAVDTGINEQFF. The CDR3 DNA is TGCGCCAGCAGCTTGGCCGTCGACACTGGGATCAATGAGCAGTTCTTC. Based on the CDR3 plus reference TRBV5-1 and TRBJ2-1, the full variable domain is KAGVTQTPRYLIKTRGQQVTLSCSPISGHRSVSWYQQTPGQGLQFLFEYFSETQRNKGNFPGRFSGRQFSNSRSEMNVSTLELGDSALYLCASSLAVDTGINEQFFGPGTRLTVL.

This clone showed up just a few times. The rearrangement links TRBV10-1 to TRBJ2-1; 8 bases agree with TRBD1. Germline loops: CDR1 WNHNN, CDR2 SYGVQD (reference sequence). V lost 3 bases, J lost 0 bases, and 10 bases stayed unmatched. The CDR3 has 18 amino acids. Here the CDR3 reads CASSDPPGTGSSYNEQFF. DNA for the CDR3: TGCGCCAGCAGTGACCCCCCCGGGACAGGTAGCTCCTACAATGAGCAGTTCTTC.

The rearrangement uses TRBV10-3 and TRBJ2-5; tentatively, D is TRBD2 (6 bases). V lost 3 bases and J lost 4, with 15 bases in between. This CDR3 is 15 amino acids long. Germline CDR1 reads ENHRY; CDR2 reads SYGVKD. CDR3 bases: TGTGCCATCAGTGACGGGCGGGGCGCGGGAGAGACCCAGTACTTC. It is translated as CAISDGRGAGETQYF.

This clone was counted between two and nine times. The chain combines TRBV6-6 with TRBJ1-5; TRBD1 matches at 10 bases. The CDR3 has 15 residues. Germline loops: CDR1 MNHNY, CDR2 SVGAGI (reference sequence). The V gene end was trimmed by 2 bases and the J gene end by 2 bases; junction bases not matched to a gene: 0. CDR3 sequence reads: CASSYGQGGNQPQHF. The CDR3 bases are TGTGCCAGCAGTTACGGACAGGGGGGCAATCAGCCCCAGCATTTT.

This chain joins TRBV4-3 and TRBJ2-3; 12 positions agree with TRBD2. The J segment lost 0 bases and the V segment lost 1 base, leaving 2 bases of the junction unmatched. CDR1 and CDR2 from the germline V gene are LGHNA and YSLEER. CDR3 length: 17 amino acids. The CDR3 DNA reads TGCGCCAGCAGCCAAGGTCTAGCGGGGGGGAGCACAGATACGCAGTATTTT. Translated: CASSQGLAGGSTDTQYF.

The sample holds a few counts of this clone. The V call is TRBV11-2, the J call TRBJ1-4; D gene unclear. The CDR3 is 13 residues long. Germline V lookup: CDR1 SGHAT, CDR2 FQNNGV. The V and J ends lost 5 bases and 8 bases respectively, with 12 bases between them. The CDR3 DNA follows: TGTGCCAGCAGCATCCAAAGTGGCGAAAAACTGTTTTTT. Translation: CASSIQSGEKLFF.

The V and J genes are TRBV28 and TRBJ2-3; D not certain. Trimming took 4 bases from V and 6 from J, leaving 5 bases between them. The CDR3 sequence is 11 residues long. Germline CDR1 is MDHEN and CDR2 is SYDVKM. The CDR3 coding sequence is TGTGCCAGCAGTTCGCGCGATACGCAGTATTTT. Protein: CASSSRDTQYF.

The CDR3 nucleotides are TGTGCCGGAGCCCGGGACAGGGGCTCCTACGAGCAGTACTTC. Protein sequence: CAGARDRGSYEQYF. The chain is built from TRBV2 and TRBJ2-7; TRBD1 agrees at 10 bases. With 11 bases clipped from V and 0 bases from J, the junction kept 7 bases outside the gene matches. Germline loops: CDR1 SNHLY, CDR2 FYNNEI. The length of the CDR3 is 14 residues.

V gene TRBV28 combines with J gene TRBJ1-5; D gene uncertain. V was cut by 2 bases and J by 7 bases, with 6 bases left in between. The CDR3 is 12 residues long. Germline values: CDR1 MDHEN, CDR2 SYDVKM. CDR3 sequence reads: CASSLTRQPQHF. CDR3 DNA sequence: TGTGCCAGCAGTTTAACCCGGCAGCCCCAGCATTTT.

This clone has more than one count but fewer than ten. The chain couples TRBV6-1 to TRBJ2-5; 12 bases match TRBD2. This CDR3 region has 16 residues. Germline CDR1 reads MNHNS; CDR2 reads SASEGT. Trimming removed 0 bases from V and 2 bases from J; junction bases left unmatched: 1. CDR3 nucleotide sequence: TGTGCCAGCAGTGAAGCACTAGCGGGGGGACAAGAGACCCAGTACTTC. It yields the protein CASSEALAGGQETQYF.

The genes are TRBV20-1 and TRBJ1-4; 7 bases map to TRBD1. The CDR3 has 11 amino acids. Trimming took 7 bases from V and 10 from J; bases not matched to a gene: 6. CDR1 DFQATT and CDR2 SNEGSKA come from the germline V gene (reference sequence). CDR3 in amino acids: CSGGGEGKLFF. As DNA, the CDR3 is TGCAGTGGAGGGGGCGAGGGAAAACTGTTTTTT.

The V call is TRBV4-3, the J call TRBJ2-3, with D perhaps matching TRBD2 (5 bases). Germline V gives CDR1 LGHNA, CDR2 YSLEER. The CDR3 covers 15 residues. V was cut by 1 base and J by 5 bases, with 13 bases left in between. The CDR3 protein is CASSQGGHSEDTQYF. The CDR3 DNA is TGCGCCAGCAGCCAAGGAGGGCATAGTGAAGATACGCAGTATTTT.

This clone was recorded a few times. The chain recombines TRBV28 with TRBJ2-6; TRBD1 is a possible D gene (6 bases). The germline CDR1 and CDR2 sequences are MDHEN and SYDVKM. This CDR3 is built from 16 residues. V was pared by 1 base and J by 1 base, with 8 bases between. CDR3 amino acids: CASSLSDRSGANVLTF. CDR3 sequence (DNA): TGTGCCAGCAGTTTATCGGACAGATCTGGGGCCAACGTCCTGACTTTC.

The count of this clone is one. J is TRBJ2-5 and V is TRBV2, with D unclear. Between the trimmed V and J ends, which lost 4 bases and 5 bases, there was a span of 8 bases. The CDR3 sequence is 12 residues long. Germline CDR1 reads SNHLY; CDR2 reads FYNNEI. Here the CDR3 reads CASSGMWETQYF. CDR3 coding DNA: TGTGCCAGCAGTGGAATGTGGGAGACCCAGTACTTC.

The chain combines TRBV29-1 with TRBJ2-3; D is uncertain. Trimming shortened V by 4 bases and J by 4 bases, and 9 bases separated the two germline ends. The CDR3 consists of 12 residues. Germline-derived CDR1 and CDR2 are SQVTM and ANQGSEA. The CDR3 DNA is TGCAGCGTTGGACCCCGGGCAGATACGCAGTATTTT. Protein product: CSVGPRADTQYF.

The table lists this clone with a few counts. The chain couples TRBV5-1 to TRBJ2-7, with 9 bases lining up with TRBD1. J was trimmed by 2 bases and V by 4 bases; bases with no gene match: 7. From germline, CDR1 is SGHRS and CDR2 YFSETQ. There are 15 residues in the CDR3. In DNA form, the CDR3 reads TGCGCCAGCAGCCTAGGACAGGGGCGAACCTACGAGCAGTACTTC. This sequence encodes CASSLGQGRTYEQYF.

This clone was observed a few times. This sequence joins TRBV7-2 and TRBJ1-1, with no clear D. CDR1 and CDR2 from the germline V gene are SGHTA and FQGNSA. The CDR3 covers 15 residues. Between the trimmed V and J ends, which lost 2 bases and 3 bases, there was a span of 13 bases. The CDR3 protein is CASSLKGRSHTEAFF. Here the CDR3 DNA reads TGTGCCAGCAGCTTAAAAGGGAGGAGTCACACTGAAGCTTTCTTT.

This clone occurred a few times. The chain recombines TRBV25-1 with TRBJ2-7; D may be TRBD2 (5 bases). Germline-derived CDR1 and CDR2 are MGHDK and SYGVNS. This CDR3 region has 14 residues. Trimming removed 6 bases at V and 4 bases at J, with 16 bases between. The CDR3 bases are TGTGCCAGCAGGGCGTCTAGCCATGGGTACGAGCAGTACTTC. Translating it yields CASRASSHGYEQYF.

DNA for the CDR3: TGCGCCAGCAGCTTGGGATTAGGGTCGATCGAGGCAGAGACCCAGTACTTC. Protein product: CASSLGLGSIEAETQYF. The chain employs TRBV5-1 and TRBJ2-5, with D hard to call. Germline CDR1 reads SGHRS; CDR2 reads YFSETQ. The ends were cut back, 0 bases at V and 4 bases at J, with 19 bases in the middle. The CDR3 is 17 residues long.

CDR3 residues: CASSPTGAPTQYF. The CDR3 coding sequence is TGTGCCAGCAGTCCCACAGGGGCGCCCACGCAGTATTTT. This chain joins TRBV27 and TRBJ2-3; 7 nucleotides match TRBD1. This CDR3 is 13 amino acids long. Unmatched junction bases numbered 8, after V lost 5 bases and J lost 9 bases. In germline, CDR1 is MNHEY, CDR2 SMNVEV (reference sequence).

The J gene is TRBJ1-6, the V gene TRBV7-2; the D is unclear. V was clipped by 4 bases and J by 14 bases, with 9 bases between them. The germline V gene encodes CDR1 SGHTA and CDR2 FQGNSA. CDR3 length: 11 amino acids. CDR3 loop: CASSSTGALHF. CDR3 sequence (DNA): TGTGCCAGCAGCTCCACCGGGGCCCTCCACTTT.

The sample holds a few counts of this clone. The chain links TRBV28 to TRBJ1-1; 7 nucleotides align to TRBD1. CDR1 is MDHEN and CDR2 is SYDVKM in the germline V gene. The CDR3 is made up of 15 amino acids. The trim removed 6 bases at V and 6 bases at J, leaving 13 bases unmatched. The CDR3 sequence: CASSPRGQGVAEAFF. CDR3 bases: TGTGCCAGCAGCCCCCGTGGGCAGGGGGTGGCTGAAGCTTTCTTT.

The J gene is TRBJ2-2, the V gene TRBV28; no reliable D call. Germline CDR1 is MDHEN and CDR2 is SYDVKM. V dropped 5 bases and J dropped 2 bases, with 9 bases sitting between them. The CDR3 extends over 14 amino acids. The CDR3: CASSPAPNTGELFF. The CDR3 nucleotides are TGTGCCAGCAGTCCCGCCCCCAACACCGGGGAGCTGTTTTTT.

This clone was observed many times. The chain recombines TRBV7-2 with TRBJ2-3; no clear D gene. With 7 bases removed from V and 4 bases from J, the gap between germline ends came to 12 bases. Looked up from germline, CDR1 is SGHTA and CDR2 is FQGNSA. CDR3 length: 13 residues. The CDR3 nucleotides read TGTGCCAGCAAACAGAGGCCCGCAGATACGCAGTATTTT. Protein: CASKQRPADTQYF.

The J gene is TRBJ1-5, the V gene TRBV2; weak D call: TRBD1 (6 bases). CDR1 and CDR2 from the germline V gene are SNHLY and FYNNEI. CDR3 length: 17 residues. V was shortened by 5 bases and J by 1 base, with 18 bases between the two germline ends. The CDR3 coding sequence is TGTGCCAGCAGTCAAAGGGCGGGGGCAAAGAGCAATCAGCCCCAGCATTTT. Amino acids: CASSQRAGAKSNQPQHF.

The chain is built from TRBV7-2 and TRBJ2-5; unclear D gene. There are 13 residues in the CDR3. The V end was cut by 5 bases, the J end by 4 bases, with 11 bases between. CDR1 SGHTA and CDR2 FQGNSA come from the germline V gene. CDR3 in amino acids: CASSLRWAETQYF. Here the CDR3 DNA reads TGTGCCAGCAGCCTCCGGTGGGCAGAGACCCAGTACTTC. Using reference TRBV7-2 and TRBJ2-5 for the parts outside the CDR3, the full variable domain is GAGVSQSPSNKVTEKGKDVELRCDPISGHTALYWYRQSLGQGLEFLIYFQGNSAPDKSGLPSDRFSAERTGGSVSTLTIQRTQQEDSAVYLCASSLRWAETQYFGPGTRLLVL.